This T cell receptor (beta chain) derives from a study of T cells after yellow fever vaccination. Findings and limits, study-wide: Researchers report a weaker secondary response that nonetheless peaked faster, day 5 versus 15. Boosting was followed by the reappearance of most primary-vaccination clones (approximately 95% CD4, about 88% CD8).

V lost 3 bases and J 4 bases, leaving 8 bases between the germline ends. The CDR3 sequence is 13 residues long. Germline CDR1 SGHVS, CDR2 FNYEAQ. In TCRdb, the 5' RACE reads were re-called with MiXCR into one record per CDR3 protein. The repertoire holds about 68,000 distinct CDR3 sequences, with approximately 6.1% as singletons. The sample holds many counts of this clonotype. Its antigen is not known. The sequences come from CD8+ T cells sorted from PBMCs, collected approximately 40 days after the first yellow fever vaccination. The chain carries TRBV7-6 and TRBJ2-3; no clear D. This TCR was sampled from a man between 18 and 35 years old who received the YFV17D yellow fever vaccine. The chain's CDR3 is CASSFKVADTQYF. The DNA of the CDR3 is TGTGCCAGCAGCTTCAAGGTTGCAGATACGCAGTATTTT.